This T cell receptor beta chain comes out of a study of T cell responses to AZD1222 COVID-19 vaccine. Trimming pared 9 bases from V and 4 bases from J, leaving 16 bases between. The CDR3 spans 14 residues. Germline V gene sequence: CDR1 MNHEY, CDR2 SVGAGI. Assay used: immunoSEQ multiplex PCR; TCRdb lists only in-frame clones, some missing. The repertoire holds 90,000 to 150,000 clones, with about 86% as singletons. The study's findings and limits: Spike-specific TCR breadth and depth were elevated following two AZD1222 doses. Dominant at 160-218 and 743-854, vaccine-associated CD4 TCRs also spanned spike.

With regard to this clone: The antigen remains undetermined.

This sample comprised peripheral blood, obtained on day 0 of AZD1222 vaccination. The rearrangement uses TRBV6-5 and TRBJ2-4, with a possible D match to TRBD2 (6 bases). The clonotype comes from an adult in good health. The CDR3 protein is CASGHGGVKNIQYF. The CDR3 DNA reads TGTGCCAGTGGGCACGGGGGAGTGAAAAACATTCAGTACTTC.